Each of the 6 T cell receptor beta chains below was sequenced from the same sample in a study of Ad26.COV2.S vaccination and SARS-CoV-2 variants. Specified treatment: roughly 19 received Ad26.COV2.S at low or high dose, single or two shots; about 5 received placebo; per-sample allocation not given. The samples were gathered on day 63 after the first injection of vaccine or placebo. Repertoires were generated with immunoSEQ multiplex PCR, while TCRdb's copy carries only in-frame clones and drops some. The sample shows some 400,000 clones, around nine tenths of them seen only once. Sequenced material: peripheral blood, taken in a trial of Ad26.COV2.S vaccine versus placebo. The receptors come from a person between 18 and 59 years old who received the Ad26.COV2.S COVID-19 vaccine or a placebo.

The CDR3 bases are TGTGCCAGTAGCCCGGGTAGGGGGCGGAACACTGAAGCTTTCTTT. It translates to CASSPGRGRNTEAFF. The V and J genes are TRBV19 and TRBJ1-1; 7 bases fit TRBD1. Germline V gives CDR1 LNHDA, CDR2 SQIVND (reference sequence). The CDR3 totals 15 residues. The junction had 8 bases not matched to a gene; V was cut back by 6 bases and J by 1 base. Together with reference TRBV19 and TRBJ1-1, the CDR3 gives the full variable domain: DGGITQSPKYLFRKEGQNVTLSCEQNLNHDAMYWYRQDPGQGLRLIYYSQIVNDFQKGDIAEGYSVSREKKESFPLTVTSAQKNPTAFYLCASSPGRGRNTEAFFGQGTRLTVV.

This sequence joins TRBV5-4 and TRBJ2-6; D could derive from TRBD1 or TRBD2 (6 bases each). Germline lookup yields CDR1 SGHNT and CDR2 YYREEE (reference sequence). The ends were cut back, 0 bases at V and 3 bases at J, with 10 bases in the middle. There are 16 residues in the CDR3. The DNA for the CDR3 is TGTGCCAGCAGCTTGGAGGGGGGAGTTGGGGCCAACGTCCTGACTTTC. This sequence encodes CASSLEGGVGANVLTF. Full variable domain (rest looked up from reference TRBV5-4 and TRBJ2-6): ETGVTQSPTHLIKTRGQQVTLRCSSQSGHNTVSWYQQALGQGPQFIFQYYREEENGRGNFPPRFSGLQFPNYSSELNVNALELDDSALYLCASSLEGGVGANVLTFGAGSRLTVL.

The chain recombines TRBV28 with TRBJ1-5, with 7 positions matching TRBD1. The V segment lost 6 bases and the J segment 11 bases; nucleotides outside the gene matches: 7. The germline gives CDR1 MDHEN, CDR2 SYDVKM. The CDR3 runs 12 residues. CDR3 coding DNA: TGTGCCAGCAGCTCACAGGGGTGGGCCCAGCATTTT. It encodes CASSSQGWAQHF.

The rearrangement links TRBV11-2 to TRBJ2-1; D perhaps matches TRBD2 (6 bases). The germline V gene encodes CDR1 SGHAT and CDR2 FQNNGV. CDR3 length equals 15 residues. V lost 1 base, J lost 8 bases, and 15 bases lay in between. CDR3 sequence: CASSLVGGLWDEQFF. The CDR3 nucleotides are TGTGCCAGCAGCTTAGTGGGAGGCCTTTGGGATGAGCAGTTCTTC.

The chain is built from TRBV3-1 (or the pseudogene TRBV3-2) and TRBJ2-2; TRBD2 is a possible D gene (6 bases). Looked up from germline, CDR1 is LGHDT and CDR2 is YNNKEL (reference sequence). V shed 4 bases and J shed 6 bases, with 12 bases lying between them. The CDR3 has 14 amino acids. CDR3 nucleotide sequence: TGTGCCAGCAGCCCTGGGACTTCCGCCGGGGAGCTGTTTTTT. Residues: CASSPGTSAGELFF.

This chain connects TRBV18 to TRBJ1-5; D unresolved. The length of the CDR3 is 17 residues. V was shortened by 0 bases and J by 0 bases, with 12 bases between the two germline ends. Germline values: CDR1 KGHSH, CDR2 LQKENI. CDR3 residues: CASSPPGGVHSNQPQHF. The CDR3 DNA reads TGTGCCAGCTCACCACCCGGCGGGGTCCATAGCAATCAGCCCCAGCATTTT. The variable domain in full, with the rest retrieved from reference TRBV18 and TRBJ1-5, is NAGVMQNPRHLVRRRGQEARLRCSPMKGHSHVYWYRQLPEEGLKFMVYLQKENIIDESGMPKERFSAEFPKEGPSILRIQQVVRGDSAAYFCASSPPGGVHSNQPQHFGDGTRLSIL.